This T cell receptor beta chain appears in the sequencing data of a study of shared clonotypes between healthy human individuals. Study conclusions and caveats: With a handful of donors compared, 4% to 5.5% of naive CD4 clonotypes were shared.

The CDR3 has 15 amino acids. The germline V gene has CDR1 KGHSH and CDR2 LQKENI. Trimming stripped 4 bases from V and 3 bases from J, with 15 bases between. In regard to this clone: Antigen: not known.

Genomic DNA from each subset was divided evenly over several immunoSEQ plates. TCRdb's table, derived via immunoSEQ multiplex PCR, lists solely in-frame clones and lacks some. The table includes roughly 700,000 clones, 74% detected once. Nashville, Tennessee was home to all donors, each a Caucasian adult. The investigators split CD4+ cells into a CD45RA+ naive subset and a CD45RA-negative memory subset. The sequence was obtained from a woman aged 25 to 39 in good health. The rearrangement uses TRBV18 and TRBJ1-1; D unresolved. The source material was memory CD4+ T cells sorted from blood. This sample's subset: CD45RA-negative fraction. DNA for the CDR3: TGTGCCAGCTCACTTACCCCGGGATTGGACACTGAAGCTTTCTTT. It encodes CASSLTPGLDTEAFF.